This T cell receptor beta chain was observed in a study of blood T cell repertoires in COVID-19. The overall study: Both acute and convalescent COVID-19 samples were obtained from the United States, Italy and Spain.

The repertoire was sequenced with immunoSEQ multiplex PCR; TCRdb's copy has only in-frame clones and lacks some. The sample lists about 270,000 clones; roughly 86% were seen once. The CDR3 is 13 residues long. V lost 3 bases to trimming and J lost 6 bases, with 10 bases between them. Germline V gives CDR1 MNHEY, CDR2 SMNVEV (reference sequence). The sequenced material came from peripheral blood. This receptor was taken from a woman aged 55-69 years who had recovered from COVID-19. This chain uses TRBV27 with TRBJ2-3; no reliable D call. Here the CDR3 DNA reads TGTGCCAGCAGTTTGCTAGGCGAGGATACGCAGTATTTT. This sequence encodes CASSLLGEDTQYF.